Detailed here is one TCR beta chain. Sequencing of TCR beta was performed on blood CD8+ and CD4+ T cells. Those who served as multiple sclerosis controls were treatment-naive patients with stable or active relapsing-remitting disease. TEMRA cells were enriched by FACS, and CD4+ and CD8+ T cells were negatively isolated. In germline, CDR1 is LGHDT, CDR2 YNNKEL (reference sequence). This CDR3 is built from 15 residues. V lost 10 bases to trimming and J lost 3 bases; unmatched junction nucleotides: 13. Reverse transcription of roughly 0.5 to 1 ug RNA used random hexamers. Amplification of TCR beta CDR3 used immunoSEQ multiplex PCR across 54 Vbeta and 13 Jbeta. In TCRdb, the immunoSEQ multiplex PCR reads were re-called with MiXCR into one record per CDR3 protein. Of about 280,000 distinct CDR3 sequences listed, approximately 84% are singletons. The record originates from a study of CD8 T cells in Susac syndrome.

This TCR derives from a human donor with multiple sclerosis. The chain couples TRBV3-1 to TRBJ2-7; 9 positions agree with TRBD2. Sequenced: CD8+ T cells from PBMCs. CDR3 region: CATSPGLAINYEQYF. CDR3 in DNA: TGTGCCACCAGTCCTGGACTAGCGATAAACTACGAGCAGTACTTC.